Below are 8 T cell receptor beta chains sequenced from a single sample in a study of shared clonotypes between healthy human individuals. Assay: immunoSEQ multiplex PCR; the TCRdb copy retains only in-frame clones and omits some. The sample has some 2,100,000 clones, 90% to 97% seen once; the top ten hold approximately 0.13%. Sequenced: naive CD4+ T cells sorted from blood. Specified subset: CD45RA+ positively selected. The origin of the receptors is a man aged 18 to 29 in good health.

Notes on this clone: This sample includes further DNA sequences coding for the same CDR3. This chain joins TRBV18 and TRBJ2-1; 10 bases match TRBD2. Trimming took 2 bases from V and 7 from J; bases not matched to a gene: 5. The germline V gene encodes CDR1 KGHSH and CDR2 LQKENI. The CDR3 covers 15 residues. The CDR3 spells CASSPGASGSNEQFF. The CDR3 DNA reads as TGTGCCAGCTCACCAGGAGCTAGCGGGAGTAATGAGCAGTTCTTC. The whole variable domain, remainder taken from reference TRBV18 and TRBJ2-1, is NAGVMQNPRHLVRRRGQEARLRCSPMKGHSHVYWYRQLPEEGLKFMVYLQKENIIDESGMPKERFSAEFPKEGPSILRIQQVVRGDSAAYFCASSPGASGSNEQFFGPGTRLTVL.

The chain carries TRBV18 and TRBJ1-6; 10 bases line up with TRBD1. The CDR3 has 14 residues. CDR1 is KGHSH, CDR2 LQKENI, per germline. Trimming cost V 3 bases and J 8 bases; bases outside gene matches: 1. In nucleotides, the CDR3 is TGTGCCAGCTCACCGACAGGGGGCGATTCACCCCTCCACTTT. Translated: CASSPTGGDSPLHF.

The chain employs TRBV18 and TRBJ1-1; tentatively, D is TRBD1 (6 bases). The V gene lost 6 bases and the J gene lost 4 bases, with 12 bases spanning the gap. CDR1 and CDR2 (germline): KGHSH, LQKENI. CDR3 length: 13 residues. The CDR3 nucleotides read TGTGCCAGCTCCCAACAGGGACTCACTGAAGCTTTCTTT. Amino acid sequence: CASSQQGLTEAFF.

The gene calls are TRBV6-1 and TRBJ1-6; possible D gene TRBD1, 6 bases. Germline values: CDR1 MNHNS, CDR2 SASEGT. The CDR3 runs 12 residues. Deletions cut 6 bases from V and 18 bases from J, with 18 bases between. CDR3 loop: CASSPGAGVPHF. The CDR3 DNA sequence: TGTGCCAGCAGCCCGGGGGCAGGGGTCCCCCACTTT.

The CDR3 DNA is TGTGCCACCAGCAGACGGAGTACTAGCGGGGGGATTATCTTCTCCTACAATGAGCAGTTCTTC. It is translated as CATSRRSTSGGIIFSYNEQFF. V usage is TRBV15 and J usage is TRBJ2-1; TRBD2 matches at 12 bases. Losses at the gene ends were 2 bases for V and 0 bases for J; bases not matched to a gene: 14. Looked up from germline, CDR1 is LNHNV and CDR2 is YYDKDF (reference sequence). This CDR3 has 21 residues.

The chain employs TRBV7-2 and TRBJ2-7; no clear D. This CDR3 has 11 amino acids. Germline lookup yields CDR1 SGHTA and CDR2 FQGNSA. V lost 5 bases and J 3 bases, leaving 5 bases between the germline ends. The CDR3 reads CASSHYYEQYF. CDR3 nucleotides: TGTGCCAGCAGCCACTACTACGAGCAGTACTTC. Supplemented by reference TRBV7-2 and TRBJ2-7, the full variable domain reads GAGVSQSPSNKVTEKGKDVELRCDPISGHTALYWYRQSLGQGLEFLIYFQGNSAPDKSGLPSDRFSAERTGGSVSTLTIQRTQQEDSAVYLCASSHYYEQYFGPGTRLTVT.

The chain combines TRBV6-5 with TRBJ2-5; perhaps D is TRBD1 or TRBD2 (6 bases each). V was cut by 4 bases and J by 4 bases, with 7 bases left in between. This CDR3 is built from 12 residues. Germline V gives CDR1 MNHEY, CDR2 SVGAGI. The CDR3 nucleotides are TGTGCCAGCAGTTCGGGGGCAGAGACCCAGTACTTC. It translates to CASSSGAETQYF.

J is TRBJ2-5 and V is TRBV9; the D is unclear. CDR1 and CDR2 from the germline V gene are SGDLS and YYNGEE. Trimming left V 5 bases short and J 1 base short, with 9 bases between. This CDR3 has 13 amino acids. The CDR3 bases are TGTGCCAGCAGTAGTCCTGGCCAAGAGACCCAGTACTTC. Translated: CASSSPGQETQYF.